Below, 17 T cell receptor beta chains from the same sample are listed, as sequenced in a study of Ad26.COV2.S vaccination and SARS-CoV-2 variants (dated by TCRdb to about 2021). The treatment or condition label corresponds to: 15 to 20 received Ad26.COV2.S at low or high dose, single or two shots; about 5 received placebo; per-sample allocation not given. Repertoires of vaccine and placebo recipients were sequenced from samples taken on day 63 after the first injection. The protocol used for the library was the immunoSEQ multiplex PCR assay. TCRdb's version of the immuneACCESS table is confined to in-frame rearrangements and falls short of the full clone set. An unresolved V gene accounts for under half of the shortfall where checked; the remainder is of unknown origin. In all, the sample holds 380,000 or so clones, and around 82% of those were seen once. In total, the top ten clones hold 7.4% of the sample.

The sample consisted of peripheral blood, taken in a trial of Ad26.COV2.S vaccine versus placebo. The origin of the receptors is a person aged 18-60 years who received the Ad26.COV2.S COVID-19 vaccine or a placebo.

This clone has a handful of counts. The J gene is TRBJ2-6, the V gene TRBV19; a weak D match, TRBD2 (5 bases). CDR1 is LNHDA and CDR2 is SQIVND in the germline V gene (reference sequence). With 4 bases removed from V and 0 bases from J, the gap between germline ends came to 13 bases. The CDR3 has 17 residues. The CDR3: CASSNIGVSSGANVLTF. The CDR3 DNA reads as TGTGCCAGTAGTAATATCGGGGTTAGCTCTGGGGCCAACGTCCTGACTTTC. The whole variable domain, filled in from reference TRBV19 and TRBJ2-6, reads DGGITQSPKYLFRKEGQNVTLSCEQNLNHDAMYWYRQDPGQGLRLIYYSQIVNDFQKGDIAEGYSVSREKKESFPLTVTSAQKNPTAFYLCASSNIGVSSGANVLTFGAGSRLTVL.

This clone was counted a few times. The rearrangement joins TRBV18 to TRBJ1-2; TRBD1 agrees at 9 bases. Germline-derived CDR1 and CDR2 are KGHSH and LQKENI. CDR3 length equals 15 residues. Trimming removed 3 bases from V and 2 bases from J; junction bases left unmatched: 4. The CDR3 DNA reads TGTGCCAGCTCACCGGGAGGACAGGGGAACTATGGCTACACCTTC. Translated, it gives CASSPGGQGNYGYTF.

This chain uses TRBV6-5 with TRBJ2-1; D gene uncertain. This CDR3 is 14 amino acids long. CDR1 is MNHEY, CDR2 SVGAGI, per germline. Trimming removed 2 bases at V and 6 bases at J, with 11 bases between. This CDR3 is CASSYEASGNEQFF. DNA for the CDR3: TGTGCCAGCAGTTACGAGGCATCGGGCAATGAGCAGTTCTTC.

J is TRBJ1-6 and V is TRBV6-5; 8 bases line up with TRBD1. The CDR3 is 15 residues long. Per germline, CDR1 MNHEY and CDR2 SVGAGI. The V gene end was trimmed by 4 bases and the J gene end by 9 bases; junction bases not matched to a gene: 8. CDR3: CASSFGTGQVSPLHF. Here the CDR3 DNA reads TGTGCCAGCAGTTTCGGGACAGGCCAGGTTTCACCCCTCCACTTT.

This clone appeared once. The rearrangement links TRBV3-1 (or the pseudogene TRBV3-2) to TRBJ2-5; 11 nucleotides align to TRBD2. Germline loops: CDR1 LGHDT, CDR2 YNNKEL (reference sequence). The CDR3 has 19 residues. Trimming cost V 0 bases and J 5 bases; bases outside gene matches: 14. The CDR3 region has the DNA TGTGCCAGCAGCCAAGAGCCGGCTAGCGGGAGGCTCCTGGGGGAGACCCAGTACTTC. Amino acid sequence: CASSQEPASGRLLGETQYF.

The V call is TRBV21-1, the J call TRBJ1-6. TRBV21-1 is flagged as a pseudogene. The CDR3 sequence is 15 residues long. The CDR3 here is CASERGSSYNSPLHF. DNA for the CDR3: TGTGCCAGCGAGAGGGGAAGCTCCTATAATTCACCCCTCCACTTT.

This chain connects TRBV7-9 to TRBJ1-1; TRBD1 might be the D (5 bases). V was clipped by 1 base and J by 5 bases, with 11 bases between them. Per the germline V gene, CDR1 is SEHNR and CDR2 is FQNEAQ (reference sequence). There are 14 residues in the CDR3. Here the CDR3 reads CASSLVQGSTEAFF. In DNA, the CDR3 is TGTGCCAGCAGCTTAGTTCAGGGATCGACTGAAGCTTTCTTT.

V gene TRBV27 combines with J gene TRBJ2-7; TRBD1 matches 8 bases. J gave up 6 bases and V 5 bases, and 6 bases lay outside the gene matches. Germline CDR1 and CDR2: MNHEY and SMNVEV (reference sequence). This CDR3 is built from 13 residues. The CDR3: CASSPDRDREQYF. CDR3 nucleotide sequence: TGTGCCAGCAGTCCGGACAGGGACCGCGAGCAGTACTTC.

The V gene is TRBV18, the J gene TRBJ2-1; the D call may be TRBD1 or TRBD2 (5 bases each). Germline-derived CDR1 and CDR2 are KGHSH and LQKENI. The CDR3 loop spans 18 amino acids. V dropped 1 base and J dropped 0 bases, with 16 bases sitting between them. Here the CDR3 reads CASSPRPSEGRSYNEQFF. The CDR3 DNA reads TGTGCCAGCTCACCACGGCCTTCCGAGGGGCGCTCCTACAATGAGCAGTTCTTC.

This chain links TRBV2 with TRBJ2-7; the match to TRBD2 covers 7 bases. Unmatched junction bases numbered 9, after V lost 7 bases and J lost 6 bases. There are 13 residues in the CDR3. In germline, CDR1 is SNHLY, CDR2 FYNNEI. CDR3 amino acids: CASIPAGEGEQYF. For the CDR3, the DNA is TGTGCCAGCATCCCAGCCGGGGAGGGCGAGCAGTACTTC.

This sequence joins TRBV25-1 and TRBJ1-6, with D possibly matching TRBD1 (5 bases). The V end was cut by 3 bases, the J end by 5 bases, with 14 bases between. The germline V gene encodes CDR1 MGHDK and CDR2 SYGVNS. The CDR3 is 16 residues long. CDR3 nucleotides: TGTGCCAGCAGTGAGCGCAGGGCGGCAGATAATTCACCCCTCCACTTT. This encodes CASSERRAADNSPLHF. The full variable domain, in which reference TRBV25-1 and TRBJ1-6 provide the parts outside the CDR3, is EADIYQTPRYLVIGTGKKITLECSQTMGHDKMYWYQQDPGMELHLIHYSYGVNSTEKGDLSSESTVSRIRTEHFPLTLESARPSHTSQYLCASSERRAADNSPLHFGNGTRLTVT.

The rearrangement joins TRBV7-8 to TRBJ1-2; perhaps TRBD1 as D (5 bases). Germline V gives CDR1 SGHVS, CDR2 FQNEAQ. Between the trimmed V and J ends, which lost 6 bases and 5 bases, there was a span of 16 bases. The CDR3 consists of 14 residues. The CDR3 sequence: CASSPGLSLYGYTF. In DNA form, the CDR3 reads TGTGCCAGCAGTCCGGGACTATCTCTTTATGGCTACACCTTC.

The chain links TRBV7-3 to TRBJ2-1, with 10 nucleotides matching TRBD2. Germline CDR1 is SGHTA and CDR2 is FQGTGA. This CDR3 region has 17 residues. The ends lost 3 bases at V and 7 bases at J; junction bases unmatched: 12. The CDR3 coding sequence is TGTGCCAGCAGCTTTGTTAAATTTAGCGGGGGGATTAATGAGCAGTTCTTC. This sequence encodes CASSFVKFSGGINEQFF.

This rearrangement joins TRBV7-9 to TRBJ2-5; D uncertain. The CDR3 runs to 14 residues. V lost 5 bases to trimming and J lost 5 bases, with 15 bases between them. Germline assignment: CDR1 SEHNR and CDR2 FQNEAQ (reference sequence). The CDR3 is CASSPLSGLETQYF. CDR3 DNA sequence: TGTGCCAGCAGCCCTTTATCTGGATTGGAGACCCAGTACTTC.

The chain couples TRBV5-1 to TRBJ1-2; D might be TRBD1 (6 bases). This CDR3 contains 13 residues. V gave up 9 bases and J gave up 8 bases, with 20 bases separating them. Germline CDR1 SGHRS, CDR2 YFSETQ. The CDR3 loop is CATASAGGFGYTF. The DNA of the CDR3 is TGCGCCACGGCCTCGGCGGGGGGCTTCGGCTACACCTTC.

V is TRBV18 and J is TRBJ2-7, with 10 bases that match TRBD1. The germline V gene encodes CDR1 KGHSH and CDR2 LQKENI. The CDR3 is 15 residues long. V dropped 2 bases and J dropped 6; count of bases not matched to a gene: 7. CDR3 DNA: TGTGCCAGCTCACCAAGTGGACAGGGGGAGGGCGAGCAGTACTTC. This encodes CASSPSGQGEGEQYF.

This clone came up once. CDR3 coding DNA: TGTGCCAGCAGGACTAGCGGGCACTACGAGCAGTACTTC. Protein: CASRTSGHYEQYF. This chain links TRBV11-3 with TRBJ2-7, with 10 bases identical to TRBD2. CDR1 is SGHNT, CDR2 YENEEA, per germline. The CDR3 loop spans 13 amino acids. Trimming at V came to 6 bases and at J to 3 bases, leaving 2 bases not matched to a gene.